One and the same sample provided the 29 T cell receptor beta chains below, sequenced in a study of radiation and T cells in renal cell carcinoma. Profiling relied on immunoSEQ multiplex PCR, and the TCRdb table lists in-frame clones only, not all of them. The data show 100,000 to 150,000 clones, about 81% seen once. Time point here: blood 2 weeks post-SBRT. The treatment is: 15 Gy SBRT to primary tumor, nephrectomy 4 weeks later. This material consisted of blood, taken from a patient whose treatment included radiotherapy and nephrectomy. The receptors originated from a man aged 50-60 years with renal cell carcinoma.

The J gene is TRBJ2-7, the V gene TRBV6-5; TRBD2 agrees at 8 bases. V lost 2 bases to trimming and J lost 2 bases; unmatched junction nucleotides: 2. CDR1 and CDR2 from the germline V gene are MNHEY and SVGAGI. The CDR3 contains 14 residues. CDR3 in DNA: TGTGCCAGCAGTTACCTAGCGGGCCCCTACGAGCAGTACTTC. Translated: CASSYLAGPYEQYF.

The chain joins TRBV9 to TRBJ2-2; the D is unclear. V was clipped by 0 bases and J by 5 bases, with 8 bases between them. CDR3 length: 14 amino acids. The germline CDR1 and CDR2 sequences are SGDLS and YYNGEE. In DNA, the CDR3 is TGTGCCAGCAGCGTAGGTCAAGAAACCGGGGAGCTGTTTTTT. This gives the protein CASSVGQETGELFF.

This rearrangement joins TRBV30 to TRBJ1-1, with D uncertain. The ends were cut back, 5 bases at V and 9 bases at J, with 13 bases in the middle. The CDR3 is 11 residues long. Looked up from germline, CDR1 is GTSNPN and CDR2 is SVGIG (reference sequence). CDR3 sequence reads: CAWGQTGKAFF. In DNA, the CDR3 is TGTGCCTGGGGTCAAACGGGAAAAGCTTTCTTT.

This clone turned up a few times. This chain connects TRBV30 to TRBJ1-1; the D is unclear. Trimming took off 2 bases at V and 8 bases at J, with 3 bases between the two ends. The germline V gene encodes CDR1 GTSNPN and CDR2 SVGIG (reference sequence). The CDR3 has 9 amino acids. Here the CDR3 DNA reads TGTGCCTGGAGTAGGGAAGCTTTCTTT. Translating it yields CAWSREAFF.

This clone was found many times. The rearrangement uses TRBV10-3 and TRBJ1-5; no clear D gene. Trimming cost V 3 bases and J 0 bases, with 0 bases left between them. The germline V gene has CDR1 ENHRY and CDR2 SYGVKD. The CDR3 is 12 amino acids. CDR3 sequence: CAISDSNQPQHF. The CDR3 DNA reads TGTGCCATCAGTGATAGCAATCAGCCCCAGCATTTT.

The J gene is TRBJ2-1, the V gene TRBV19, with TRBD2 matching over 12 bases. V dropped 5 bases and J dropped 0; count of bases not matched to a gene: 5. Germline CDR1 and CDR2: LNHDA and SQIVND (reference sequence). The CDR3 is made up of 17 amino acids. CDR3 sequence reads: CASSLTSGRGSYNEQFF. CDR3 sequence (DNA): TGTGCCAGTAGTCTGACTAGCGGGAGAGGCTCCTACAATGAGCAGTTCTTC. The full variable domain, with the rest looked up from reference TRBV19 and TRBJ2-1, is DGGITQSPKYLFRKEGQNVTLSCEQNLNHDAMYWYRQDPGQGLRLIYYSQIVNDFQKGDIAEGYSVSREKKESFPLTVTSAQKNPTAFYLCASSLTSGRGSYNEQFFGPGTRLTVL.

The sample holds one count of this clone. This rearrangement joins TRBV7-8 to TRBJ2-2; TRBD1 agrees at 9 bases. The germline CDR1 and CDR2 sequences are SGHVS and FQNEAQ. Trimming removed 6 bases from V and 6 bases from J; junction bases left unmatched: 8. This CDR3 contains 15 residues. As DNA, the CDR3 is TGTGCCAGCAGTTTCGGGACAGGGCTTGCCGGGGAGCTGTTTTTT. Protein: CASSFGTGLAGELFF.

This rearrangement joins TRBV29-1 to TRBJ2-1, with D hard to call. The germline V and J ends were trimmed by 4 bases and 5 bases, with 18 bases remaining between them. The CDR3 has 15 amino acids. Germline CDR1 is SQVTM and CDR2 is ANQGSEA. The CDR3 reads CSVGLRQRGNNEQFF. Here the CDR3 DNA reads TGCAGCGTTGGCTTGCGGCAGAGAGGTAACAATGAGCAGTTCTTC.

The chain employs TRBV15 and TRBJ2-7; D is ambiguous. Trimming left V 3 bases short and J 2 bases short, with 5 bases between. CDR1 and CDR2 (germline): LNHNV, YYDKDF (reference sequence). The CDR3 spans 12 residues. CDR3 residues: CATSSHTYEQYF. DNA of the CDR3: TGTGCCACCAGCAGTCATACCTACGAGCAGTACTTC.

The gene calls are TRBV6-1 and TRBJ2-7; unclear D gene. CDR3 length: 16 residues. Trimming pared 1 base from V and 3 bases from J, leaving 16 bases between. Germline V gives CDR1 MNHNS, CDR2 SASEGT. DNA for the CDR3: TGTGCCAGCAGTGAAGACATCCCTCTCGGATACTACGAGCAGTACTTC. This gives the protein CASSEDIPLGYYEQYF.

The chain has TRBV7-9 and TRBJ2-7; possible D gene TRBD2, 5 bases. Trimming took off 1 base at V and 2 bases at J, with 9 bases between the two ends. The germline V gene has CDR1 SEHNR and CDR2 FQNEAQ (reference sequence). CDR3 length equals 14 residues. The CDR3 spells CASSLGWTAYEQYF. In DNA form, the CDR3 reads TGTGCCAGCAGCTTAGGCTGGACTGCCTACGAGCAGTACTTC.

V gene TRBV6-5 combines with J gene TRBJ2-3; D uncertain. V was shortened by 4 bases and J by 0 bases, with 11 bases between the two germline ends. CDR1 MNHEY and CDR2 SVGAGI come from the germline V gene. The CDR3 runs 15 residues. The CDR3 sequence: CASSFRFSSTDTQYF. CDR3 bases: TGTGCCAGCAGTTTTAGGTTCTCTAGCACAGATACGCAGTATTTT.

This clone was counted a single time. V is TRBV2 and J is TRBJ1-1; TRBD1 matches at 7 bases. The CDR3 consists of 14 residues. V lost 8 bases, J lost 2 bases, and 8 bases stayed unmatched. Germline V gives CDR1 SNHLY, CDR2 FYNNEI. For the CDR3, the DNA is TGTGCCAGCTCCCCGACAGGGCGAAACACTGAAGCTTTCTTT. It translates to CASSPTGRNTEAFF. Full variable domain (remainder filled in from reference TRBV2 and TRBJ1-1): EPEVTQTPSHQVTQMGQEVILRCVPISNHLYFYWYRQILGQKVEFLVSFYNNEISEKSEIFDDQFSVERPDGSNFTLKIRSTKLEDSAMYFCASSPTGRNTEAFFGQGTRLTVV.

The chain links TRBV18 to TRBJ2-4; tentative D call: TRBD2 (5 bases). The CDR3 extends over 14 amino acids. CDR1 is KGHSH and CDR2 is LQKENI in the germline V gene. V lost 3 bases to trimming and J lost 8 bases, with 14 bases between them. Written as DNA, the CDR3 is TGTGCCAGCTCACCGGGGAGAAGTACAGACATTCAGTACTTC. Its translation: CASSPGRSTDIQYF.

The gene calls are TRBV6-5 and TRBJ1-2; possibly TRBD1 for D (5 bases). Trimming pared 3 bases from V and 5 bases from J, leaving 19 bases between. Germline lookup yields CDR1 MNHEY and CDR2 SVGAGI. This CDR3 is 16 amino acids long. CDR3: CASSYTGTAFGYGYTF. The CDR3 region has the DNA TGTGCCAGCAGTTATACCGGGACCGCTTTCGGTTATGGCTACACCTTC.

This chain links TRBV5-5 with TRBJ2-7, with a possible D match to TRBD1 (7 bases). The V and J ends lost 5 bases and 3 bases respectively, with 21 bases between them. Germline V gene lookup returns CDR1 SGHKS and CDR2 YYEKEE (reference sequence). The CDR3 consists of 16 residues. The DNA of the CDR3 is TGTGCCAGCAGTCCGGGGGCCCCCGGGGACAGCTACGAGCAGTACTTC. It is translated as CASSPGAPGDSYEQYF.

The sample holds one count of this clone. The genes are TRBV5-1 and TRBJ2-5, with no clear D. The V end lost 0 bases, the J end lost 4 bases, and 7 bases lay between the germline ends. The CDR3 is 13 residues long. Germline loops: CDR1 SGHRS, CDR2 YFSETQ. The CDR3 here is CASSLAGGETQYF. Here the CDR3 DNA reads TGCGCCAGCAGCTTGGCCGGTGGAGAGACCCAGTACTTC.

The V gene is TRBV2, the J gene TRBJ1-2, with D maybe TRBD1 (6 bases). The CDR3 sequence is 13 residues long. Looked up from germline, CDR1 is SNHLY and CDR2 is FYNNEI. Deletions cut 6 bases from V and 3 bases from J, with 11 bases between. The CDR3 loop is CASRDSIDYGYTF. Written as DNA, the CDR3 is TGTGCCAGCAGGGACAGTATCGACTATGGCTACACCTTC.

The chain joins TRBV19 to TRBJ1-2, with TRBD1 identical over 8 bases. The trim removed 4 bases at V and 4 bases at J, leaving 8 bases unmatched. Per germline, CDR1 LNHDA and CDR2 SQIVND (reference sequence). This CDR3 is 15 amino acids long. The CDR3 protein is CASSTIGTGRYGYTF. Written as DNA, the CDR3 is TGTGCCAGTAGTACCATCGGGACAGGCCGCTATGGCTACACCTTC.

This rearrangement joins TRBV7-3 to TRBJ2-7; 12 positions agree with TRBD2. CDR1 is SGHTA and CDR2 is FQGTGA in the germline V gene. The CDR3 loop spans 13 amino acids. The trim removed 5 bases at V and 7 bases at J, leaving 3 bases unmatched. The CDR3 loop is CASSPGTSGEQYF. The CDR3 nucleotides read TGTGCCAGCAGCCCCGGGACTAGCGGGGAGCAGTACTTC.

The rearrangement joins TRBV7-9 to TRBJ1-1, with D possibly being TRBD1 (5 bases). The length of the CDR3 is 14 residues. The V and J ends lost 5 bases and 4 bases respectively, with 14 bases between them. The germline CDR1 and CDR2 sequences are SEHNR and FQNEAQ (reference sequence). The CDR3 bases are TGTGCCAGCAGCCCTATGGGACGGTCCACTGAAGCTTTCTTT. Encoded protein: CASSPMGRSTEAFF.

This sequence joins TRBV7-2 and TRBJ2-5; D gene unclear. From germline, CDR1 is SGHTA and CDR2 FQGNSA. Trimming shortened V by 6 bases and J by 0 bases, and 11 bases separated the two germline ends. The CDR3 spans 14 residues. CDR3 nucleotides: TGTGCCAGCAGTGCCCAGCGTTACCAAGAGACCCAGTACTTC. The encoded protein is CASSAQRYQETQYF.

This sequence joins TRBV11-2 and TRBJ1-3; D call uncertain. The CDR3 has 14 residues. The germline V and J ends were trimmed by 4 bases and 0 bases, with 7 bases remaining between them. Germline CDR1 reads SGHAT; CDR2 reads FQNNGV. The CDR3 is CASSSFVSGNTIYF. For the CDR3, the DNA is TGTGCCAGCAGCTCGTTTGTCTCTGGAAACACCATATATTTT.

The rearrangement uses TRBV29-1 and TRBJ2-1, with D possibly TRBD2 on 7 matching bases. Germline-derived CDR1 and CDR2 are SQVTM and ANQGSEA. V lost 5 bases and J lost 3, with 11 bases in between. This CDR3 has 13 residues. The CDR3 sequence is CSVRGGDYNEQFF. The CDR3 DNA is TGCAGCGTTAGGGGGGGGGACTACAATGAGCAGTTCTTC.

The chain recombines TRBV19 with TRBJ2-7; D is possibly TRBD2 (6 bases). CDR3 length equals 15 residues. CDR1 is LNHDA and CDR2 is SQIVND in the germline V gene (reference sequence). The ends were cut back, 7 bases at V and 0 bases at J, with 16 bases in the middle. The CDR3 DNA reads TGTGCCAGTAAGGGCGGGGCGGACCGCTCCTACGAGCAGTACTTC. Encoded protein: CASKGGADRSYEQYF.

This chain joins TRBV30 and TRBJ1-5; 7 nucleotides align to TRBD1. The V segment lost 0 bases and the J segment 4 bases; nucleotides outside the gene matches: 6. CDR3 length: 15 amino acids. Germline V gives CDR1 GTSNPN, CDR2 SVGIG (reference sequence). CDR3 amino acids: CAWSVRAGGNQPQHF. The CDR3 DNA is TGTGCCTGGAGTGTACGGGCAGGGGGAAATCAGCCCCAGCATTTT.

For the CDR3, the DNA is TGCGCCAGCAGCCAAGACCGCAGTAGGGCGGGAGGGCCGGATACGCAGTATTTT. It codes for CASSQDRSRAGGPDTQYF. This chain uses TRBV4-1 with TRBJ2-3; 9 bases agree with TRBD2. The length of the CDR3 is 18 residues. Germline V gives CDR1 MGHRA, CDR2 YSYEKL. V lost 0 bases and J lost 6; bases outside the gene matches: 13.

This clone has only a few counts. As DNA, the CDR3 is TGTGCCAGCACCACTCGGGGACACAACACCGGGGAGCTGTTTTTT. This sequence encodes CASTTRGHNTGELFF. The chain joins TRBV9 to TRBJ2-2; TRBD1 might be the D (6 bases). Trimming shortened V by 6 bases and J by 2 bases, and 14 bases separated the two germline ends. Looked up from germline, CDR1 is SGDLS and CDR2 is YYNGEE. This CDR3 has 15 amino acids. Based on the CDR3 plus reference TRBV9 and TRBJ2-2, the full variable domain is DSGVTQTPKHLITATGQRVTLRCSPRSGDLSVYWYQQSLDQGLQFLIQYYNGEERAKGNILERFSAQQFPDLHSELNLSSLELGDSALYFCASTTRGHNTGELFFGEGSRLTVL.

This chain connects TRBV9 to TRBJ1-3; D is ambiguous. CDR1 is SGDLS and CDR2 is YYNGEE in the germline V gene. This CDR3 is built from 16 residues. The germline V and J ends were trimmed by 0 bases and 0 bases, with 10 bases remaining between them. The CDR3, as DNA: TGTGCCAGCAGCGTAGCGATGACGGGCTCTGGAAACACCATATATTTT. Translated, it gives CASSVAMTGSGNTIYF.